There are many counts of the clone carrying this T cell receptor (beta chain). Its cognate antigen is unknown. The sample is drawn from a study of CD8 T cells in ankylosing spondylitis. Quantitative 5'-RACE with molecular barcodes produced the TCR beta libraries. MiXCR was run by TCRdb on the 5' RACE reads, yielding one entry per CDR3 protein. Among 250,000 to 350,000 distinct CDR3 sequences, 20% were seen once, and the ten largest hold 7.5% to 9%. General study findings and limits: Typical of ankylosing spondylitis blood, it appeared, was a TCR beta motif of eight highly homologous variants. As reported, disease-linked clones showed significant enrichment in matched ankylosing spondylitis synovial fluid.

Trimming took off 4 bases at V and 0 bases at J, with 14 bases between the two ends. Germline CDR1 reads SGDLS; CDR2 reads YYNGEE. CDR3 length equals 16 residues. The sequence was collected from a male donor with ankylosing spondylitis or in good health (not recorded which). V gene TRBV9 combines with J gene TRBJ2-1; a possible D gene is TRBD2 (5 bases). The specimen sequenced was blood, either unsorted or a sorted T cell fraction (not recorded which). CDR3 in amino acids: CASSPGLEPSYNEQFF. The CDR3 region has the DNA TGTGCCAGCAGCCCTGGACTGGAACCCTCCTACAATGAGCAGTTCTTC.